This record concerns one T cell receptor beta chain sequence. As yet, its antigen is unknown. Within the sample, other DNA sequences also encode this same CDR3. The sample is drawn from a study of shared clonotypes between healthy human individuals. Overall study: Per donor, CD8 memory used one plate, CD8 naive used two, CD4 memory used three and CD4 naive used three. Study results and caveats: Non-shared clonotypes had lower generation probabilities than those shared by all four donors.

The germline CDR1 and CDR2 sequences are MGHRA and YSYEKL. CDR3 length: 13 residues. V shed 1 base and J shed 5 bases, with 8 bases lying between them. The assay was immunoSEQ multiplex PCR, and TCRdb's table has in-frame clones only and misses some. The data show some 2,500,000 clones, with around 90% seen just once and 0.37% held by the top ten. Only Caucasian adults living in Nashville, Tennessee served as donors. Specimen: naive CD4+ T cells from PBMCs. Subset of the sample: CD45RA+ positively selected. The chain employs TRBV4-1 and TRBJ1-1; the D gene is possibly TRBD1 (6 bases). This sequence was found in a man aged 18 to 29 in good health. Some clones in this sample may be carry-over from other donors' samples. The CDR3 region has the DNA TGCGCCAGCAGCCAAGTAGGGGGGACTGAAGCTTTCTTT. It codes for CASSQVGGTEAFF.